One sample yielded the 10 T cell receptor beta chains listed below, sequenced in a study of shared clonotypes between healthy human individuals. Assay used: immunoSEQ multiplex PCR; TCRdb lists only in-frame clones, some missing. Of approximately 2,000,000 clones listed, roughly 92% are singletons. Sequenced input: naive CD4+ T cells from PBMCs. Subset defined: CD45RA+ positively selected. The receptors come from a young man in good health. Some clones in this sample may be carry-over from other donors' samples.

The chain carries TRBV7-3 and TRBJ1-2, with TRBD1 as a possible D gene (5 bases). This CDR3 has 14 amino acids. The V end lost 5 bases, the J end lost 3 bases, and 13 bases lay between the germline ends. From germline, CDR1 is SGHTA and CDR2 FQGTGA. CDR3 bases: TGTGCCAGCAGCCTTGCAGGGTCTGACTATGGCTACACCTTC. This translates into CASSLAGSDYGYTF.

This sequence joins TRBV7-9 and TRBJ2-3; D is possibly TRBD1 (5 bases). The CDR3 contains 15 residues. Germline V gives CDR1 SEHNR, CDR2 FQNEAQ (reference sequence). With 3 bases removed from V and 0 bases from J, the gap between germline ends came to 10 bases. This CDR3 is CASSLGQVSTDTQYF. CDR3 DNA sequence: TGTGCCAGCAGCTTGGGGCAAGTGAGCACAGATACGCAGTATTTT. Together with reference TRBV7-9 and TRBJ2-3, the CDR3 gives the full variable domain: DTGVSQNPRHKITKRGQNVTFRCDPISEHNRLYWYRQTLGQGPEFLTYFQNEAQLEKSRLLSDRFSAERPKGSFSTLEIQRTEQGDSAMYLCASSLGQVSTDTQYFGPGTRLTVL.

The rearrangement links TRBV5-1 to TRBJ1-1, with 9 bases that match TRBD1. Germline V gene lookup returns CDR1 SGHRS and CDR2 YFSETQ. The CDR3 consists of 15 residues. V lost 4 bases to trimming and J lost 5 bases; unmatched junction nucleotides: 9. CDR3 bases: TGCGCCAGCAGCCCGAAGGGACAGGGAGGAACTGAAGCTTTCTTT. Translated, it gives CASSPKGQGGTEAFF.

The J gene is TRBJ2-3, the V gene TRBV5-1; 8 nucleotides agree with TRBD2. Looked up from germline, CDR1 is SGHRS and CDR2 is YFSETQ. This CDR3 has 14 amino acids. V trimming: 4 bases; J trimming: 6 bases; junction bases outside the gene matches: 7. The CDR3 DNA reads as TGCGCCAGCAGCAGGGGACTAGGAAGCGATACGCAGTATTTT. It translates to CASSRGLGSDTQYF.

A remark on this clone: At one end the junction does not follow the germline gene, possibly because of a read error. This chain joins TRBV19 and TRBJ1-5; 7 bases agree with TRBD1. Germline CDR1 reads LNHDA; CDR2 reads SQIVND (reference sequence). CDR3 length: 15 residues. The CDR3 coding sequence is TGTGCCAGTAGTATATACAGGGGTAGCGATCAGCCCCAGCATTTT. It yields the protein CASSIYRGSDQPQHF.

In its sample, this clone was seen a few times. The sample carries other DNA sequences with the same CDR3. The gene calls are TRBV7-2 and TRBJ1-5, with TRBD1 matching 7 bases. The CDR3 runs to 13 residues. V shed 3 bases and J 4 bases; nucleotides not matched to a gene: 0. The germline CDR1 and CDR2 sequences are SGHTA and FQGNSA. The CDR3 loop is CASSLDRNQPQHF. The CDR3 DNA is TGTGCCAGCAGCTTGGACAGGAATCAGCCCCAGCATTTT.

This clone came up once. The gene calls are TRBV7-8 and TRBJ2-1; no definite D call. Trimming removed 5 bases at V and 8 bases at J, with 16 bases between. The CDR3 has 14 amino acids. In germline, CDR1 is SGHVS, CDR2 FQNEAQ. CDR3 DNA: TGTGCCAGCAGCCCCCCCCCGGTCGAGGATGAGCAGTTCTTC. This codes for CASSPPPVEDEQFF.

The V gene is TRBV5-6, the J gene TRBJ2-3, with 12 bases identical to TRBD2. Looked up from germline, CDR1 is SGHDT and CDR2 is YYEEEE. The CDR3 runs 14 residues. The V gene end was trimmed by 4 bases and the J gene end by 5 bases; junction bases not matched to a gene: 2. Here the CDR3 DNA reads TGTGCCAGCAGCCCGGGACTAGCGGGAGATACGCAGTATTTT. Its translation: CASSPGLAGDTQYF.

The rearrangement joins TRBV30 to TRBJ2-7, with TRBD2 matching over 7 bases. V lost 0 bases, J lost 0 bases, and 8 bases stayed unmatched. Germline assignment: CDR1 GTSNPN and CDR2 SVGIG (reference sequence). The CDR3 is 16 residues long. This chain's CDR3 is CAWSVLIGGGSYEQYF. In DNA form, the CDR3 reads TGTGCCTGGAGTGTACTGATTGGGGGGGGCTCCTACGAGCAGTACTTC.

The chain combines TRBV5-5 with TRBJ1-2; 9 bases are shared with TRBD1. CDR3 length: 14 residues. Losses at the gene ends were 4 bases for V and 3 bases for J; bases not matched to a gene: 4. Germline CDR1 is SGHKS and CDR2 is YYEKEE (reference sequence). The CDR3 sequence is CASSAQGAYYGYTF. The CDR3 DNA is TGTGCCAGCAGCGCACAGGGGGCTTACTATGGCTACACCTTC.